Below are 20 T cell receptor beta chains sequenced from a single sample in a study of metastatic and nonmetastatic thyroid tumors. TCRdb reanalyzed the PCR reads with MiXCR. The repertoire holds about 23,000 clones, roughly 15% seen once, with 14% in the top ten. Each patient came to thyroid surgery without any prior treatment (of any kind). The sequenced sample was tumor tissue. These receptors originate from a female donor with papillary thyroid cancer or a benign thyroid nodule (not recorded which). Some clones in this sample may be carry-over from other donors' samples.

This clone has a count of ten or more. The rearrangement uses TRBV20-1 and TRBJ1-6, with 8 bases that match TRBD1. CDR1 and CDR2 (germline): DFQATT, SNEGSKA (reference sequence). There are 16 residues in the CDR3. Unmatched junction bases numbered 9, after V lost 0 bases and J lost 8 bases. CDR3 nucleotide sequence: TGCAGTGCTAGAGATAAGAACAGGGGGAACGATTCACCCCTCCACTTT. As protein: CSARDKNRGNDSPLHF.

This clone was found many times. The same CDR3 is also encoded by other DNA sequences in this sample. The chain links TRBV5-1 to TRBJ1-4, with TRBD1 matching over 8 bases. CDR1 is SGHRS and CDR2 is YFSETQ in the germline V gene. V shed 0 bases, J shed 5 bases, and the junction held 6 bases outside the gene matches. The CDR3 extends over 16 amino acids. The CDR3, as DNA: TGCGCCAGCAGCTTGGGACGAGACAGGGGAAATGAAAAACTGTTTTTT. Protein sequence: CASSLGRDRGNEKLFF.

Of note for this clone: A single base separates this from a much larger clone, so it may be a read error. The chain couples TRBV27 to TRBJ2-3, with D perhaps matching TRBD1 or TRBD2 (5 bases each). Per the germline V gene, CDR1 is MNHEY and CDR2 is SMNVEV (reference sequence). The CDR3 extends over 16 amino acids. Trimming took 5 bases from V and 5 from J, leaving 20 bases between them. In DNA form, the CDR3 reads TGTGCCAGCAGTCCCCGTGGAGCGGTAGGGGTAGATACGCAGTATTTT. It codes for CASSPRGAVGVDTQYF.

The sample holds many counts of this clone. V is TRBV30 and J is TRBJ2-3, with D hard to call. The V end lost 3 bases, the J end lost 2 bases, and 9 bases lay between the germline ends. The length of the CDR3 is 13 residues. The germline gives CDR1 GTSNPN, CDR2 SVGIG (reference sequence). The CDR3, as DNA: TGTGCCTGGAGAACGACCGTCACAGATACGCAGTATTTT. Translation: CAWRTTVTDTQYF. Supplemented by reference TRBV30 and TRBJ2-3, the full variable domain reads SQTIHQWPATLVQPVGSPLSLECTVEGTSNPNLYWYRQAAGRGLQLLFYSVGIGQISSEVPQNLSASRPQDRQFILSSKKLLLSDSGFYLCAWRTTVTDTQYFGPGTRLTVL.

This clone was seen many times. The rearrangement uses TRBV12-3 or TRBV12-4 and TRBJ2-1, with 12 positions matching TRBD2. The CDR3 has 15 amino acids. Trimming at V came to 6 bases and at J to 6 bases, leaving 6 bases not matched to a gene. The CDR3, as DNA: TGTGCCAGCAGCCCGAGACTAGCGGGAGTCAATGAGCAGTTCTTC. Encoded protein: CASSPRLAGVNEQFF.

By sample share, this clone is medium-sized. The chain recombines TRBV2 with TRBJ2-3, with no clear D. The V and J ends lost 4 bases and 0 bases respectively, with 11 bases between them. The CDR3 extends over 15 amino acids. The V gene's germline CDR1 is SNHLY and CDR2 FYNNEI. Here the CDR3 reads CASSALQSSTDTQYF. The DNA of the CDR3 is TGTGCCAGCAGTGCACTCCAGTCTAGCACAGATACGCAGTATTTT.

This clone was detected many times. The chain has TRBV11-2 and TRBJ2-3, with D possibly TRBD2 on 6 matching bases. Between the trimmed V and J ends, which lost 9 bases and 6 bases, there was a span of 13 bases. Germline assignment: CDR1 SGHAT and CDR2 FQNNGV. The CDR3 extends over 12 amino acids. The CDR3 nucleotides are TGTGCCAGGCGGGACCTGGTGGATACGCAGTATTTT. It yields the protein CARRDLVDTQYF. Full variable domain (outside the CDR3, taken from reference TRBV11-2 and TRBJ2-3): EAGVAQSPRYKIIEKRQSVAFWCNPISGHATLYWYQQILGQGPKLLIQFQNNGVVDDSQLPKDRFSAERLKGVDSTLKIQPAKLEDSAVYLCARRDLVDTQYFGPGTRLTVL.

In its sample, this clone ranks as medium-sized. The chain has TRBV20-1 and TRBJ2-7; 9 bases fit TRBD2. Germline V lookup: CDR1 DFQATT, CDR2 SNEGSKA (reference sequence). The CDR3 loop spans 16 amino acids. J gave up 0 bases and V 6 bases, and 12 bases lay outside the gene matches. This CDR3 is CSAQSTSGPSSYEQYF. CDR3 nucleotide sequence: TGCAGTGCCCAATCGACTAGCGGACCGAGCTCCTACGAGCAGTACTTC.

There are many counts of this clone. The chain uses TRBV18 and TRBJ1-1, with TRBD1 identical over 8 bases. This CDR3 comprises 14 residues. The germline CDR1 and CDR2 sequences are KGHSH and LQKENI. The J segment lost 4 bases and the V segment lost 4 bases, leaving 5 bases of the junction unmatched. Written as DNA, the CDR3 is TGTGCCAGCTCACTGACACAGGGGGGCACTGAAGCTTTCTTT. Encoded protein: CASSLTQGGTEAFF.

This clone was detected ten times or more. The rearrangement uses TRBV7-9 and TRBJ2-3, with a weak D call TRBD1 (7 bases). The germline V and J ends were trimmed by 5 bases and 8 bases, with 11 bases remaining between them. CDR1 and CDR2 from the germline V gene are SEHNR and FQNEAQ (reference sequence). The CDR3 runs to 12 residues. The CDR3: CASSPGGGTQYF. CDR3 DNA: TGTGCCAGCAGCCCAGGGGGAGGTACGCAGTATTTT. Together with reference TRBV7-9 and TRBJ2-3, the CDR3 gives the full variable domain: DTGVSQNPRHKITKRGQNVTFRCDPISEHNRLYWYRQTLGQGPEFLTYFQNEAQLEKSRLLSDRFSAERPKGSFSTLEIQRTEQGDSAMYLCASSPGGGTQYFGPGTRLTVL.

This clone came up many times. The chain employs TRBV9 and TRBJ2-3; TRBD1 is a possible D gene (5 bases). Germline CDR1 reads SGDLS; CDR2 reads YYNGEE. CDR3 length equals 17 residues. V lost 3 bases and J lost 0, with 17 bases in between. CDR3 protein: CASSAQGDSPSTDTQYF. The CDR3 DNA reads as TGTGCCAGCAGCGCCCAGGGCGACAGTCCTAGCACAGATACGCAGTATTTT.

This clone has a count of ten or more. This chain joins TRBV5-4 and TRBJ2-3; 7 positions match TRBD2. CDR1 and CDR2 (germline): SGHNT, YYREEE (reference sequence). J gave up 5 bases and V 4 bases, and 7 bases lay outside the gene matches. There are 14 residues in the CDR3. CDR3 loop: CASSDEAGRDTQYF. For the CDR3, the DNA is TGTGCCAGCAGCGACGAAGCGGGGAGAGATACGCAGTATTTT.

The table lists this clone with many counts. The chain couples TRBV20-1 to TRBJ2-1, with TRBD1 identical over 11 bases. The ends lost 6 bases at V and 3 bases at J; junction bases unmatched: 4. CDR3 length: 14 residues. Germline loops: CDR1 DFQATT, CDR2 SNEGSKA (reference sequence). In nucleotides, the CDR3 is TGCAGTGCGGGGACAGGGGGGGGCTACAATGAGCAGTTCTTC. The encoded protein is CSAGTGGGYNEQFF.

This clone is labeled medium-sized (0.01 to 0.1%). The CDR3 region has the DNA TGTGCGTCCACCCAGGGGGCGGGAGTTGGCTACACCTTC. Translating gives CASTQGAGVGYTF. The chain is built from TRBV2 and TRBJ1-2; TRBD1 matches 8 bases. CDR1 SNHLY and CDR2 FYNNEI come from the germline V gene. This CDR3 is 13 amino acids long. The complete variable domain, with remaining parts taken from reference TRBV2 and TRBJ1-2, reads EPEVTQTPSHQVTQMGQEVILRCVPISNHLYFYWYRQILGQKVEFLVSFYNNEISEKSEIFDDQFSVERPDGSNFTLKIRSTKLEDSAMYFCASTQGAGVGYTFGSGTRLTVV.

This clone was counted many times. This chain connects TRBV20-1 to TRBJ1-2; D not certain. V lost 1 base, J lost 1 base, and 13 bases lay in between. CDR1 is DFQATT and CDR2 is SNEGSKA in the germline V gene (reference sequence). This CDR3 region has 15 residues. The CDR3 DNA sequence: TGCAGTGCTAGAGTTTTTGTTGGGCGTAACTATGGCTACACCTTC. This encodes CSARVFVGRNYGYTF.

Ten or more counts support this clone. The V call is TRBV11-2, the J call TRBJ2-3; no firm D call. Germline V gives CDR1 SGHAT, CDR2 FQNNGV. V lost 3 bases and J 1 base, leaving 11 bases between the germline ends. CDR3 length: 15 residues. CDR3 region: CASSFGLSGTDTQYF. DNA for the CDR3: TGTGCCAGCAGCTTCGGGTTGTCGGGCACAGATACGCAGTATTTT.

This clone ranks as medium-sized (0.01 to 0.1%). This rearrangement joins TRBV6-1 to TRBJ1-6; 7 bases map to TRBD1. V dropped 5 bases and J dropped 12; count of bases not matched to a gene: 7. The CDR3 has 13 amino acids. Germline loops: CDR1 MNHNS, CDR2 SASEGT. The CDR3, as DNA: TGTGCCAGCAGTCCACAATGGGACAGACCCCTCCACTTT. Its protein product is CASSPQWDRPLHF.

In its sample, this clone was seen many times. The chain carries TRBV3-1 and TRBJ2-1; D remains ambiguous. The length of the CDR3 is 15 residues. Trimming removed 4 bases from V and 5 bases from J, with 15 bases in between. Looked up from germline, CDR1 is LGHDT and CDR2 is YNNKEL (reference sequence). The CDR3 sequence: CASSLLAIQNNEQFF. The DNA for the CDR3 is TGTGCCAGCAGCCTTCTTGCAATCCAAAACAATGAGCAGTTCTTC.

This clone was recorded many times. This chain links TRBV7-9 with TRBJ2-1, with unresolved D. This CDR3 comprises 12 residues. The V and J ends lost 5 bases and 15 bases respectively, with 17 bases between them. CDR1 and CDR2 (germline): SEHNR, FQNEAQ (reference sequence). The CDR3 region has the DNA TGTGCCAGCAGCGTCCAAGCCTCCGGCGTGTTCTTC. It translates to CASSVQASGVFF.

This clone was observed at least ten times. This chain connects TRBV20-1 to TRBJ2-5; no clear D. CDR3 length equals 15 residues. V was cut by 0 bases and J by 2 bases, with 13 bases left in between. From germline, CDR1 is DFQATT and CDR2 SNEGSKA (reference sequence). The CDR3 loop is CSARDSRTTQETQYF. CDR3 bases: TGCAGTGCTAGAGATTCCAGGACCACGCAAGAGACCCAGTACTTC.